This record concerns one T cell receptor (beta chain) sequence. Its antigen remains unidentified. No base-level quality is on record; no much larger clone is a single base apart. Libraries were constructed by the immunoSEQ multiplex PCR assay. RNA was extracted from all samples and reverse transcribed into cDNA, which served as template for TCR sequencing. SuperScript III was used to make first-strand cDNA, primed with a 2:1 mix of oligo-dT and random hexamers. Amplification bias was assessed with a synthetic immune receptor repertoire, and residual bias was removed computationally. Processing in the source paper ran as follows. After raw reads were preprocessed to remove errors, the CDR3 was defined following IMGT conventions as running from the conserved cysteine to phenylalanine. Clonality was computed as 1 minus the Shannon entropy, with the entropy normalized by log2 of the number of productive unique TCRs. Whether scalp clones were CD4 or CD8 was inferred by matching scalp TCRbeta sequences against CD4 and CD8 repertoires sorted from blood. Drawn from immuneACCESS, this table holds only the in-frame rearrangements with V and J called that TCRdb kept. Clones are partly lost; checked studies trace under half to an unresolved V gene and leave the rest unexplained. V and J calls and clone size follow that table, whereas D and trimming were derived from the DNA. The sample table holds some 180,000 clones, of which around half were seen once. The ten largest make up about a tenth of the sample.

The data belong to a study of CD8+ T cells in alopecia areata (dated by TCRdb to about 2018). Concerning the study at large: The treated patients took part in an open-label pilot trial in which moderate-to-severe alopecia areata was treated with oral tofacitinib at 5 to 10 mg twice daily. Biopsies were taken from tofacitinib-treated patients at baseline and again at 4 and 24 weeks into treatment, and several of those patients also had a later scalp biopsy. The SALT score, which quantifies the percentage of affected scalp surface area, was used to measure disease severity in treated patients. The RNA source kit depended on sample type: the PAXgene miRNA kit for fixed scalp, the miRNeasy kit for PBMCs, and the RNeasy kit for mouse skin. TCRbeta CDR3 regions were amplified by immunoSEQ multiplex PCR using 35 Vbeta forward and 13 Jbeta reverse primers. The study used high-throughput TCRbeta sequencing to examine T cell clonal expansion in alopecia areata, in both the C3H/HeJ mouse model and human patients. Scalp clonality was compared across normal scalp (n=4), patchy alopecia areata scalp (n=8), and alopecia totalis/universalis scalp (n=8). Tofacitinib was administered for 6 to 18 months, and 6 months of follow-up off drug were then conducted to assess delayed response and recurrence. In humans, TCRbeta sequencing was performed on scalp tissue and on sorted CD4+ and CD8+ peripheral blood T cells from healthy controls and from patients with patchy or totalis/universalis alopecia areata. Broader findings and caveats from the paper: Many expanded lesional clones persisted in scalp and blood during tofacitinib treatment, which may partly explain relapse after stopping treatment. Unlike mouse skin, where gammadelta T cells dominate, normal human skin contains resident alphabeta T cells that get sequenced too, which complicates analysis of the scalp TCR repertoire. Because the treated cohort was small and had just a single nonresponder, larger studies are needed to establish links between baseline CD8+ expansion and response. Compared with mice, TCR sequences shared between patients were less clear, possibly partly because of HLA diversity across the patient population. Compared with normal scalp, lesional scalp had higher clonality and more expanded CD8+ clones, particularly in alopecia totalis/universalis, a pattern that suggests antigenic drive. Tofacitinib significantly lowered scalp clonality and the number of expanded CD8+ clones among the top 100 scalp clones.

The CDR3, cysteine through phenylalanine, is 17 amino acids long. Only the CDR3 portion is preserved as DNA: 51 bases, with reading frame beginning at the first base. V is pruned by 3 bases and J by 2 bases, leaving 7 bases of the junction without a gene match. The germline V gene (reference sequence) supplies CDR1 LNHDA and CDR2 SQIVND. The time point tag for this specimen amounts to: about 25 weeks on oral tofacitinib. The treatment or condition label, as the study defines it: oral pan-JAK inhibitor, 5-10 mg twice daily. Lesional scalp punch biopsies and peripheral blood were obtained from alopecia areata patients. PBMCs were separated by density centrifugation and stained for CD3, CD4 and CD8, after which CD4+ and CD8+ T cells were sorted on a FACSAria.

Recombination joined TRBV19 with TRBJ2-3; a stretch of 11 junction bases matches TRBD2. The receptor was isolated from a human donor with alopecia areata. The sequencing used CD8+ T cells sorted from blood, collected at week 24, from a patient treated with tofacitinib. The DNA sequence is TGTGCCAGTAGTATTTCCGGGACTAGCGGACTCACAGATACGCAGTATTTT. It is translated as CASSISGTSGLTDTQYF.